The clone carrying this T cell receptor (beta chain) was picked up many times. No antigen is known for it. Amplified material comprised TCR beta CDR3 regions derived from RNA transcripts. Amplification began with first-round RT-PCR using HTBI primers, then second-round multiplex PCR was performed. A single record per CDR3 protein comes from TCRdb applying MiXCR to the multiplex PCR reads. The sample yields about 210,000 distinct CDR3 sequences, about 32% seen once. This specimen belongs to a study of Graves' ophthalmopathy and Graves' hyperthyroidism. Notes on the study in general: Blood also harbored most expanded thyroid clonotypes above 0.001 frequency. Ophthalmopathy versus stable hyperthyroidism: 13-signature model gave around 90% sensitivity, just under 82% specificity.

Ophthalmopathy-affected donors exhibited moderate-to-severe activity, CAS ≥3, NOSPECS ≥4, and duration under 3 months. PBMCs had their origin in fresh peripheral blood (roughly 11 ml). Sequenced material: peripheral blood. The sequence derives from a man aged 50-60 years with Graves' ophthalmopathy.

The CDR3 protein is CASIPISYEQYF. CDR3 bases: TGCGCCAGCATTCCGATTTCATACGAGCAGTACTTC. The chain links TRBV10-1 to TRBJ2-7; D is unresolved. The germline V gene has CDR1 WNHNN and CDR2 SYGVQD (reference sequence). The CDR3 consists of 12 residues. The germline V and J ends were trimmed by 7 bases and 4 bases, with 11 bases remaining between them.